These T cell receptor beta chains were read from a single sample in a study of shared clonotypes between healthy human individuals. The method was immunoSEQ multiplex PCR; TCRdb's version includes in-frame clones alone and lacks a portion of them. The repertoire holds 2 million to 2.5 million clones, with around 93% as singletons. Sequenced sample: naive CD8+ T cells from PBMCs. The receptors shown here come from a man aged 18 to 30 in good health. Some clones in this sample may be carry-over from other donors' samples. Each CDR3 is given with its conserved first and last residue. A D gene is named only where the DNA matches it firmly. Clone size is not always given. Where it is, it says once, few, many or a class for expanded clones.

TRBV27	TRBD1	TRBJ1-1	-	CASSASQGRTEAFF	TGTGCCAGCAGTGCCTCACAGGGGAGGACTGAAGCTTTCTTT
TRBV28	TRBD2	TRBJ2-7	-	CASRLLTSGSYEQYF	TGTGCCAGCAGGCTCTTGACTAGCGGGAGCTACGAGCAGTACTTC
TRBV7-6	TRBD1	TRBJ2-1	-	CASSLIFAGGNEQFF	TGTGCCAGCAGCTTAATATTCGCAGGGGGTAATGAGCAGTTCTTC
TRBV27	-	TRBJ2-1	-	CASSFGGYNEQFF	TGTGCCAGCAGTTTTGGGGGATACAATGAGCAGTTCTTC
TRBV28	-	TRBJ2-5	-	CASSLRGPWQTQYF	TGTGCCAGCAGCCTGCGGGGACCTTGGCAGACCCAGTACTTC
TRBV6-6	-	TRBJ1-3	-	CASSYSWGLPGNTIYF	TGTGCCAGCAGTTACTCCTGGGGACTCCCTGGAAACACCATATATTTT
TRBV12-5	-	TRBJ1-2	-	CASGTTGTYGYTF	TGTGCTAGTGGAACGACAGGAACCTATGGCTACACCTTC
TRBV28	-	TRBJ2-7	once	CASSLISYEQYF	TGTGCCAGCAGTTTAATCTCCTACGAGCAGTACTTC
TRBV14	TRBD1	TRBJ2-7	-	CASSQRGQGANYEQYF	TGTGCCAGCAGCCAACGTGGACAGGGAGCAAACTACGAGCAGTACTTC
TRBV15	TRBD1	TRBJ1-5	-	CATSGTENQPQHF	TGTGCCACCAGCGGGACAGAGAATCAGCCCCAGCATTTT
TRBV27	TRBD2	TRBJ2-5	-	CASSLIAGAQETQYF	TGTGCCAGCAGTCTCATAGCGGGAGCCCAAGAGACCCAGTACTTC
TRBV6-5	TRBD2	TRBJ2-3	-	CASSYSAGEGGTQYF	TGTGCCAGCAGTTACTCGGCGGGAGAGGGCGGTACGCAGTATTTT
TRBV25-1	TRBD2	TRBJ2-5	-	CASSEDSGKGGWETQYF	TGTGCCAGCAGTGAGGATAGCGGGAAAGGTGGGTGGGAGACCCAGTACTTC
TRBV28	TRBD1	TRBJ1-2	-	CASSGGTEEEGQYGYTF	TGTGCCAGCAGTGGCGGGACAGAAGAGGAAGGACAATATGGCTACACCTTC
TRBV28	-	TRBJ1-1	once	CASSFRGKAEAFF	TGTGCCAGCAGTTTTAGGGGGAAGGCTGAAGCTTTCTTT
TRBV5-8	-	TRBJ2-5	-	CASSLWAETQYF	TGTGCCAGCAGCTTGTGGGCGGAGACCCAGTACTTC
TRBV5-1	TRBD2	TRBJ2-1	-	CASSRLAGSYNEQFF	TGCGCCAGCAGCCGGCTAGCGGGATCCTACAATGAGCAGTTCTTC
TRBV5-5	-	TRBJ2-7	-	CASSLARSGYEQYF	TGTGCCAGCAGCTTGGCACGGAGTGGGTACGAGCAGTACTTC
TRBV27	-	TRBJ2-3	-	CASSLLRARSTDTQYF	TGTGCCAGCAGTTTACTCCGAGCCCGGAGCACAGATACGCAGTATTTT
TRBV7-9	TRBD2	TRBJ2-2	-	CASSSPTGGSRTGELFF	TGTGCCAGCAGCTCTCCTACTGGCGGGAGTCGGACCGGGGAGCTGTTTTTT
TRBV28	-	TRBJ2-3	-	CASSFGQASTDTQYF	TGTGCCAGCAGTTTTGGGCAGGCGAGCACAGATACGCAGTATTTT
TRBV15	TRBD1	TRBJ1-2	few	CATSGMEGAYGYTF	TGTGCCACCAGCGGAATGGAGGGGGCCTATGGCTACACCTTC
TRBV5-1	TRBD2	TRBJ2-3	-	CASSAREADGTDTQYF	TGCGCCAGCAGCGCGCGGGAGGCGGATGGCACAGATACGCAGTATTTT
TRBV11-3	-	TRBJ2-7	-	CASSSFGGEQYF	TGTGCCAGCAGCTCCTTTGGTGGCGAGCAGTACTTC
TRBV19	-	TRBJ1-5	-	CASSMGEGDQPQHF	TGTGCCAGTAGTATGGGGGAGGGAGATCAGCCCCAGCATTTT
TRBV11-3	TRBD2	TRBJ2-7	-	CASSFTEPPGGSFHEQYF	TGTGCCAGCAGCTTTACCGAGCCCCCTGGCGGGAGCTTCCACGAGCAGTACTTC
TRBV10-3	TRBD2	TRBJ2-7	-	CAISQPGLGAYEQYF	TGTGCCATCAGCCAACCGGGACTAGGCGCCTACGAGCAGTACTTC
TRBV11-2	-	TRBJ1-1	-	CASSLWGQNTEAFF	TGTGCCAGCAGCTTATGGGGACAGAACACTGAAGCTTTCTTT
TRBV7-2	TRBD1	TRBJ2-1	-	CASSGYRGNYNEQFF	TGTGCCAGCAGCGGCTACAGGGGTAATTACAATGAGCAGTTCTTC
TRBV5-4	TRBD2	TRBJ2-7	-	CASSFSGRAYEQYF	TGTGCCAGCAGCTTTAGTGGGAGGGCCTACGAGCAGTACTTC
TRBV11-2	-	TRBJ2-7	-	CASSMDRREQYF	TGTGCCAGCAGCATGGACAGACGCGAGCAGTACTTC
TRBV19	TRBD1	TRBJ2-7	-	CASSYGQGSSYEQYF	TGTGCCAGTAGTTACGGACAGGGAAGCTCCTACGAGCAGTACTTC
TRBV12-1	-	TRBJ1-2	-	CASSLGSRYGYTF	TGTGCCAGCAGCTTAGGGAGTCGCTATGGCTACACCTTC
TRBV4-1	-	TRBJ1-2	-	CASSQDWGVIYGYTF	TGCGCCAGCAGCCAAGATTGGGGGGTGATCTATGGCTACACCTTC
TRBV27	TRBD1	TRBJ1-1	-	CASSSIDRVNTEAFF	TGTGCCAGCAGTTCCATCGACAGGGTGAACACTGAAGCTTTCTTT
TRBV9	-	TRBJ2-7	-	CASSTGWGRSYEQYF	TGTGCCAGCAGCACCGGGTGGGGGAGATCCTACGAGCAGTACTTC
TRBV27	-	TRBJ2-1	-	CASTVGGPRGLGAYNEQFF	TGTGCCAGCACCGTTGGGGGCCCTCGGGGTCTGGGGGCCTACAATGAGCAGTTCTTC
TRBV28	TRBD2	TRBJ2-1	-	CAIDASGGSYNEQFF	TGTGCCATCGACGCTAGCGGGGGCTCCTACAATGAGCAGTTCTTC
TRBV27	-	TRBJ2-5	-	CASSPKGTQETQYF	TGTGCCAGCAGCCCAAAGGGGACCCAAGAGACCCAGTACTTC
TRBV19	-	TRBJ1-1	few	CASSIGRTLNTEAFF	TGTGCCAGTAGTATAGGTAGGACCTTGAACACTGAAGCTTTCTTT
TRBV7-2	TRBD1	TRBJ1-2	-	CASSLVGQGADYGYTF	TGTGCCAGCAGCCTTGTGGGACAGGGGGCGGACTATGGCTACACCTTC
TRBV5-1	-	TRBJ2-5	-	CASSLSGRQETQYF	TGCGCCAGCAGCTTGTCGGGCAGACAAGAGACCCAGTACTTC
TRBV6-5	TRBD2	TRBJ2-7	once	CASSYSGTRHEQYF	TGTGCCAGCAGTTACAGCGGGACTAGACACGAGCAGTACTTC
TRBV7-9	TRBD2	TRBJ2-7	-	CASSNDYAGVVEQYF	TGTGCCAGCAGCAACGACTATGCGGGAGTGGTCGAGCAGTACTTC
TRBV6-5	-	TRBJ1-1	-	CASSYSDGPTEAFF	TGTGCCAGCAGTTACTCCGACGGCCCCACTGAAGCTTTCTTT
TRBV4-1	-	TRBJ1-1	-	CASSVVSGPTEAFF	TGCGCCAGCAGCGTCGTCTCGGGCCCCACTGAAGCTTTCTTT
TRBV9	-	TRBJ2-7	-	CASSVVDSPYEQYF	TGTGCCAGCAGCGTAGTTGATAGTCCCTACGAGCAGTACTTC
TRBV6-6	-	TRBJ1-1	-	CASSPPGWGTEAFF	TGTGCCAGCAGTCCGCCCGGCTGGGGCACTGAAGCTTTCTTT
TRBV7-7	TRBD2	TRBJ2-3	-	CASSQGLAGGPSGTDTQYF	TGTGCCAGCAGTCAGGGACTAGCGGGAGGGCCCTCTGGAACAGATACGCAGTATTTT